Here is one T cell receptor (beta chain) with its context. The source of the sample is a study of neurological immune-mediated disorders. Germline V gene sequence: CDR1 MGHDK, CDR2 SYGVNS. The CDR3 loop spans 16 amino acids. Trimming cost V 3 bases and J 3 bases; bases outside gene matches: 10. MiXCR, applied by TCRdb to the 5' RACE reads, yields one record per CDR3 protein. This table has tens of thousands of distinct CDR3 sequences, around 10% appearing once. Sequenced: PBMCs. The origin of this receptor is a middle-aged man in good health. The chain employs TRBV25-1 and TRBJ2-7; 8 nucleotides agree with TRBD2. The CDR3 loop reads CASSDATGGQGYEQYF. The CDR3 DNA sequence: TGTGCCAGCAGTGATGCAACGGGAGGGCAAGGCTACGAGCAGTACTTC.